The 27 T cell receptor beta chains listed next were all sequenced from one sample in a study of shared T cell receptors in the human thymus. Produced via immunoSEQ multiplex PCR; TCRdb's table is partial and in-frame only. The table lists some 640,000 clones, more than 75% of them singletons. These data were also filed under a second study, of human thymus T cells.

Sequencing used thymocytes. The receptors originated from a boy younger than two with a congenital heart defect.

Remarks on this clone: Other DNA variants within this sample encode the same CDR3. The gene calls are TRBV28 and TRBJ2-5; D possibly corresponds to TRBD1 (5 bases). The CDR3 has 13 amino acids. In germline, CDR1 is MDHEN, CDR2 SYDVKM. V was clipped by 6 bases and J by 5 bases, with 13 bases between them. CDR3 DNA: TGTGCCAGCAGCTCTAGGGGTCGGGAGACCCAGTACTTC. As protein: CASSSRGRETQYF.

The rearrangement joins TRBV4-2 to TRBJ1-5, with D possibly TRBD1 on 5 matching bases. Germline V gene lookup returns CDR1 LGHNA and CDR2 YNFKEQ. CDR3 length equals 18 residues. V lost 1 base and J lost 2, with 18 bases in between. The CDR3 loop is CASSQAKGQGGGNQPQHF. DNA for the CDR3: TGTGCCAGCAGCCAAGCTAAAGGGCAGGGTGGTGGCAATCAGCCCCAGCATTTT.

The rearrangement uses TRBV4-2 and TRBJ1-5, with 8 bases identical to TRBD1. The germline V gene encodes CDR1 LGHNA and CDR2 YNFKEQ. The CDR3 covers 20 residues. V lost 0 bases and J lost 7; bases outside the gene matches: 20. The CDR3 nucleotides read TGTGCCAGCAGCCAAGAGGGACCACGGTGGGCAGGGGGCACGGGGCAGCCCCAGCATTTT. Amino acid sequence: CASSQEGPRWAGGTGQPQHF.

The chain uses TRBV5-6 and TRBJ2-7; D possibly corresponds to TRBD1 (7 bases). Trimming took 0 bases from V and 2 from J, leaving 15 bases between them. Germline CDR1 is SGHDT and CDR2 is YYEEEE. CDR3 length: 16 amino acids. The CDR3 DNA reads TGTGCCAGCAGCTTGGTCCCAGGGGGGCTCCCCTACGAGCAGTACTTC. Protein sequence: CASSLVPGGLPYEQYF.

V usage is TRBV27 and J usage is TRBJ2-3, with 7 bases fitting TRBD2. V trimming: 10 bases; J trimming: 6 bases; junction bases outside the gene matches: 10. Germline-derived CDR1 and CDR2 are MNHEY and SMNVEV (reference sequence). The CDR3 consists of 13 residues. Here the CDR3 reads CATTGGMPDTQYF. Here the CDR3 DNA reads TGTGCCACAACGGGGGGAATGCCCGATACGCAGTATTTT.

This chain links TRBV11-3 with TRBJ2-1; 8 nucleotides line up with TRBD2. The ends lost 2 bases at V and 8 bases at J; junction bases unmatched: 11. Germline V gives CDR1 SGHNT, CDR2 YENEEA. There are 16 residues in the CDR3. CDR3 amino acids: CASSLSRGARLHEQFF. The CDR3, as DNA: TGTGCCAGCAGCTTATCGCGGGGGGCCAGGTTACATGAGCAGTTCTTC. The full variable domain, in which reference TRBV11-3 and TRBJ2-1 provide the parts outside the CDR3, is EAGVVQSPRYKIIEKKQPVAFWCNPISGHNTLYWYLQNLGQGPELLIRYENEEAVDDSQLPKDRFSAERLKGVDSTLKIQPAELGDSAVYLCASSLSRGARLHEQFFGPGTRLTVL.

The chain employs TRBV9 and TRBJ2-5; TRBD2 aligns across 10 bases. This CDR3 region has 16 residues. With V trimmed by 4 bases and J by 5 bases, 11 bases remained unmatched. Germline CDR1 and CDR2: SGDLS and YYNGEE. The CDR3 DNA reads TGTGCCAGCAGCCCCAAGCGGGGGGGCCATCCGGAGACCCAGTACTTC. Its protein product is CASSPKRGGHPETQYF.

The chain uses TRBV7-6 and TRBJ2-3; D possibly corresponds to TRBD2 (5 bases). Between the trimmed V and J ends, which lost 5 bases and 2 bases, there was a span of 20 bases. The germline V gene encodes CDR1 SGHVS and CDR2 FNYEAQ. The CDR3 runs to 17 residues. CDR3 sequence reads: CASSRPRAGPDTDTQYF. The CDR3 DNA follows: TGTGCCAGCAGCCGGCCCCGGGCGGGCCCAGACACAGATACGCAGTATTTT.

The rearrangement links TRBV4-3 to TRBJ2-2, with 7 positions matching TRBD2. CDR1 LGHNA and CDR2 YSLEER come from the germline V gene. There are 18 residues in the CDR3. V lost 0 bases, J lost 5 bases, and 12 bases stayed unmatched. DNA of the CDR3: TGCGCCAGCAGCCAAGACCGGGACTACCGGCTTGGAACCGGGGAGCTGTTTTTT. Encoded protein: CASSQDRDYRLGTGELFF.

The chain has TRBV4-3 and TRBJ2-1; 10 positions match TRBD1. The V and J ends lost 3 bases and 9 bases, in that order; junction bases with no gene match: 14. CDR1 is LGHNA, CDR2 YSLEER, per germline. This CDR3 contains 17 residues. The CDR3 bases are TGCGCCAGCAGCCAGTTCCGGGACAGGGGTTCGGGGTGTGAGCAGTTCTTC. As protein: CASSQFRDRGSGCEQFF.

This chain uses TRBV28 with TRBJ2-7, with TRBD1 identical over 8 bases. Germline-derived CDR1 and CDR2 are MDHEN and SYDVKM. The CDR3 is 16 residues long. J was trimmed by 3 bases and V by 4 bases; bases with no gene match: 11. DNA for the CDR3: TGTGCCAGCAGTTACGATGCCGGGACAGGTAACTACGAGCAGTACTTC. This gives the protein CASSYDAGTGNYEQYF. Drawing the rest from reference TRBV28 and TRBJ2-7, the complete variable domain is DVKVTQSSRYLVKRTGEKVFLECVQDMDHENMFWYRQDPGLGLRLIYFSYDVKMKEKGDIPEGYSVSREKKERFSLILESASTNQTSMYLCASSYDAGTGNYEQYFGPGTRLTVT.

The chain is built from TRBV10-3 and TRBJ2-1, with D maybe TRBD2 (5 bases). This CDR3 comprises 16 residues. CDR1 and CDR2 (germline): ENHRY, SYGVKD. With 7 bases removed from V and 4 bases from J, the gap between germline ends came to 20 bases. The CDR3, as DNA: TGTGCCATCATCCAGGATAGGAGGTTCTTTTACAATGAGCAGTTCTTC. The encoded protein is CAIIQDRRFFYNEQFF.

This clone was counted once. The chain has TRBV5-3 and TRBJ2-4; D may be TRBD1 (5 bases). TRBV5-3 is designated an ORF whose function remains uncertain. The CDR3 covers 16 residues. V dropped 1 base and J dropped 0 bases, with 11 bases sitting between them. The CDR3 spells CARSLRGLLAKNIQYF. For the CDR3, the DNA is TGTGCCAGAAGCTTGAGGGGCCTTCTAGCCAAAAACATTCAGTACTTC.

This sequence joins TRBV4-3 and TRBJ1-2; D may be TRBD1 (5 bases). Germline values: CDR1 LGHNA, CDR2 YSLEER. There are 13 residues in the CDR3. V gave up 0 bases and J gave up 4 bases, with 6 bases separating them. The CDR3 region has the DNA TGCGCCAGCAGCCAAGATGGGGCCTATGGCTACACCTTC. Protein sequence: CASSQDGAYGYTF.

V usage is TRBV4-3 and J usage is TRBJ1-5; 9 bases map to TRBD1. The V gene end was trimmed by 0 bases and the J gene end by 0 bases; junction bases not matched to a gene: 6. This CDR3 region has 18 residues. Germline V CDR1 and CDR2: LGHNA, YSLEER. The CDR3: CASSQDGDRAYSNQPQHF. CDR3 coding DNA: TGCGCCAGCAGCCAAGATGGGGACAGGGCGTATAGCAATCAGCCCCAGCATTTT.

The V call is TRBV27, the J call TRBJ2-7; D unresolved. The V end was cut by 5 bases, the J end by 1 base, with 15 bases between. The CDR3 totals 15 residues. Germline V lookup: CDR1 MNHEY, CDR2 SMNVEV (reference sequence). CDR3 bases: TGTGCCAGCAGTCCAAGCAACAGTAGGTCCTACGAGCAGTACTTC. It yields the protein CASSPSNSRSYEQYF.

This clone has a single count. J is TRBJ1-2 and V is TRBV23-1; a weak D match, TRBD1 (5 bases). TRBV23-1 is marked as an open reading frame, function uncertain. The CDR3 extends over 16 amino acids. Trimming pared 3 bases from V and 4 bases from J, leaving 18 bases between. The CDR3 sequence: CASSQWRGPRGYGYTF. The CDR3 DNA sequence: TGCGCCAGCAGTCAGTGGAGGGGCCCAAGAGGCTATGGCTACACCTTC.

The chain's CDR3 is CAWSDENRGPYINYGYTF. CDR3 sequence (DNA): TGTGCCTGGAGTGACGAAAACAGGGGGCCCTACATTAACTATGGCTACACCTTC. This chain links TRBV30 with TRBJ1-2; 9 nucleotides align to TRBD1. The germline V gene has CDR1 GTSNPN and CDR2 SVGIG (reference sequence). The CDR3 is 18 residues long. V lost 1 base to trimming and J lost 1 base; unmatched junction nucleotides: 13.

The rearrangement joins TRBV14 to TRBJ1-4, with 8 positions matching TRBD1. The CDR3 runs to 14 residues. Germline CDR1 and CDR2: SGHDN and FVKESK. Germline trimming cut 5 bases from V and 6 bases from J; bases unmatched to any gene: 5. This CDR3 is CASSSTGEDEKLFF. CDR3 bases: TGTGCCAGCAGCTCGACAGGGGAAGATGAAAAACTGTTTTTT.

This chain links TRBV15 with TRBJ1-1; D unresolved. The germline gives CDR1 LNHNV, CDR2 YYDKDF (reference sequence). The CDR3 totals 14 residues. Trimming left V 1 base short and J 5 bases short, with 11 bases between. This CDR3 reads CATSRVRECTEAFF. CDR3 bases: TGTGCCACCAGCAGAGTTCGGGAGTGTACTGAAGCTTTCTTT.

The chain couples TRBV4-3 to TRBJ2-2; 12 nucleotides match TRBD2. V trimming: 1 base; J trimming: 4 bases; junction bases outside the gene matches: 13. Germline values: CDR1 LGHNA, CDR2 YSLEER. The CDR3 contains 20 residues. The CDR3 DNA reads TGCGCCAGCAGCCAAGTTAGTGGGGCTAGCGGGGGGGGCATCACCGGGGAGCTGTTTTTT. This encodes CASSQVSGASGGGITGELFF.

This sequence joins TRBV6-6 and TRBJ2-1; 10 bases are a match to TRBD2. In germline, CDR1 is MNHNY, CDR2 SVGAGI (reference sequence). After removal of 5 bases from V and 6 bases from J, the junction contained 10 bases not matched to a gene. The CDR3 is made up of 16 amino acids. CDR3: CASSPDLAGVANEQFF. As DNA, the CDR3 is TGTGCCAGCAGTCCCGATCTAGCGGGAGTGGCCAATGAGCAGTTCTTC.

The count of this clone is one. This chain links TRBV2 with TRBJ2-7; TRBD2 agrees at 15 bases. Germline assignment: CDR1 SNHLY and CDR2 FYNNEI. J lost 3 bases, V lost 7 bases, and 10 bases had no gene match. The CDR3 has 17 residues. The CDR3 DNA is TGTGCCAGCATAACCGGGACTAGCGGGGGGTTACACTACGAGCAGTACTTC. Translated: CASITGTSGGLHYEQYF.

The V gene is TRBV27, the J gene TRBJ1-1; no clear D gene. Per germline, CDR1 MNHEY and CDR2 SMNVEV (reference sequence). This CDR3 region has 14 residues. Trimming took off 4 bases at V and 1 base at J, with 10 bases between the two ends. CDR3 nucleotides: TGTGCCAGCAGTTCCCCACCCAGGAACACTGAAGCTTTCTTT. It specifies CASSSPPRNTEAFF.

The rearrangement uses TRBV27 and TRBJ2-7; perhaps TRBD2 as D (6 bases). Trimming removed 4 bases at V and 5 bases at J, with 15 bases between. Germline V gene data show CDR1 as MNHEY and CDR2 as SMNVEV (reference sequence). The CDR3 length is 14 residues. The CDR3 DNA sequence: TGTGCCAGCAGTTCGACTAATCGGGAGAACGAGCAGTACTTC. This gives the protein CASSSTNRENEQYF.

CDR3 DNA: TGTGCCAGCAGTTTAAGGGGGGGATCGAAAATTTATCAGCCCCAGCATTTT. Encoded protein: CASSLRGGSKIYQPQHF. This chain connects TRBV27 to TRBJ1-5, with D perhaps TRBD1 (6 bases). V was pared by 2 bases and J by 5 bases, with 19 bases between. The CDR3 contains 17 residues. Germline-derived CDR1 and CDR2 are MNHEY and SMNVEV (reference sequence).

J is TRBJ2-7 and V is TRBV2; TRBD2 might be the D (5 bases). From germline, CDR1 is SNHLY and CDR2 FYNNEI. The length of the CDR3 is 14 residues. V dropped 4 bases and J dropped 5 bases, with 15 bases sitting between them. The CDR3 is CASSGGEMDHEQYF. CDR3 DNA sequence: TGTGCCAGCAGTGGGGGAGAGATGGACCACGAGCAGTACTTC.